The 5 T cell receptor beta chains listed next were all sequenced from one sample in a study of cytomegalovirus exposure and HLA in healthy donors. PCR involved 60 Vbeta and 13 Jbeta primers. Sequencing used immunoSEQ multiplex PCR; TCRdb keeps in-frame clones, though not all of them. The sample consists of some 190,000 clones, 77% of them appearing once. The sequenced sample consisted of PBMCs. The receptors originated from a young woman in good health and CMV-seropositive.

This clone was seen a handful of times. This chain uses TRBV6-6 with TRBJ2-1; 7 bases fit TRBD1. The germline V gene has CDR1 MNHNY and CDR2 SVGAGI (reference sequence). CDR3 size: 16 residues. V dropped 6 bases and J dropped 3; count of bases not matched to a gene: 11. CDR3 region: CASSLGGTAIYNEQFF. The CDR3 DNA reads as TGTGCCAGCAGCCTTGGTGGGACAGCGATCTACAATGAGCAGTTCTTC.

The chain carries TRBV7-9 and TRBJ1-4; possible D gene TRBD1, 6 bases. The CDR3 is made up of 15 amino acids. Germline CDR1 and CDR2: SEHNR and FQNEAQ (reference sequence). V dropped 1 base and J dropped 5 bases, with 11 bases sitting between them. The DNA of the CDR3 is TGTGCCAGCAGCTTAGTCGACAGGTTAAATGAAAAACTGTTTTTT. Translation: CASSLVDRLNEKLFF.

In this sample, this clone turned up once. The gene calls are TRBV6-6 and TRBJ1-1; D may be TRBD1 (6 bases). There are 16 residues in the CDR3. The germline V and J ends were trimmed by 4 bases and 2 bases, with 17 bases remaining between them. The V gene's germline CDR1 is MNHNY and CDR2 SVGAGI (reference sequence). In DNA, the CDR3 is TGTGCCAGCAGTTCTCCCCTCACAGGGATCAACACTGAAGCTTTCTTT. Its protein product is CASSSPLTGINTEAFF.

This chain uses TRBV5-4 with TRBJ2-5; 8 bases map to TRBD2. The ends lost 9 bases at V and 2 bases at J; junction bases unmatched: 12. The CDR3 extends over 15 amino acids. CDR1 is SGHNT, CDR2 YYREEE, per germline (reference sequence). CDR3 sequence reads: CAISDGTRTQETQYF. In DNA, the CDR3 is TGTGCCATATCCGACGGGACTAGGACTCAAGAGACCCAGTACTTC.

To note about this clone: One end of the junction is discordant with germline, which a read error may explain. The chain is built from TRBV6-6 and TRBJ2-3; the D gene is possibly TRBD1 (6 bases). The CDR3 length is 15 residues. The germline V gene encodes CDR1 MNHNY and CDR2 SVGAGI (reference sequence). Here the CDR3 reads CAGSPGDLETDTQYF. Written as DNA, the CDR3 is TGTGCCGGCAGTCCAGGGGATCTAGAGACAGATACGCAGTATTTT.